This entry lists 8 T cell receptor beta chains sequenced from one sample in a study of blood T cell repertoires in COVID-19. Method: immunoSEQ multiplex PCR; TCRdb's copy keeps in-frame clones and lacks some. This sample has about 320,000 clones, with 89% found just once. Input material: peripheral blood. Source of these receptors: a man aged 18 to 29 who had recovered from COVID-19.

The chain joins TRBV6-5 to TRBJ1-5; D unresolved. Trimming took 0 bases from V and 0 from J, leaving 6 bases between them. Germline CDR1 MNHEY, CDR2 SVGAGI. This CDR3 is 15 amino acids long. The CDR3 region is CASSYSRSSNQPQHF. The DNA of the CDR3 is TGTGCCAGCAGTTACTCCCGGAGTAGCAATCAGCCCCAGCATTTT.

This rearrangement joins TRBV3-1 (or the pseudogene TRBV3-2) to TRBJ2-1; D is perhaps TRBD2 (6 bases). The CDR3 is made up of 17 amino acids. Germline values: CDR1 LGHDT, CDR2 YNNKEL (reference sequence). V was trimmed by 1 base and J by 7 bases, leaving 20 bases between them. The CDR3 is CASSQGDGGAVGNEQFF. The CDR3 DNA is TGTGCCAGCAGCCAAGGTGACGGCGGGGCCGTTGGTAATGAGCAGTTCTTC.

This clone is a singleton in its sample. CDR3 loop: CASSPPTGYYGYTF. CDR3 coding DNA: TGCGCCAGCAGCCCACCCACAGGGTACTATGGCTACACCTTC. V is TRBV5-1 and J is TRBJ1-2, with D perhaps TRBD1 (6 bases). The CDR3 is 14 amino acids. Germline values: CDR1 SGHRS, CDR2 YFSETQ. The ends were cut back, 4 bases at V and 3 bases at J, with 13 bases in the middle.

In nucleotides, the CDR3 is TGTGCCAGCAGCTACGACGGAGGGCTGGATACGCAGTATTTT. Its translation is CASSYDGGLDTQYF. V is TRBV2 and J is TRBJ2-3; D is possibly TRBD2 (6 bases). V was clipped by 6 bases and J by 6 bases, with 16 bases between them. Germline lookup yields CDR1 SNHLY and CDR2 FYNNEI. CDR3 length equals 14 residues.

In its sample, this clone was seen once. V is TRBV5-1 and J is TRBJ2-1; D ambiguous. The V and J ends lost 0 bases and 4 bases respectively, with 8 bases between them. Germline V CDR1 and CDR2: SGHRS, YFSETQ. The CDR3 has 14 residues. CDR3 coding DNA: TGCGCCAGCAGCTTGGACTTGCGGTACAATGAGCAGTTCTTC. Protein: CASSLDLRYNEQFF.

The chain links TRBV29-1 to TRBJ2-1, with 13 bases aligning to TRBD2. With 7 bases clipped from V and 16 bases from J, the junction kept 10 bases outside the gene matches. Germline-derived CDR1 and CDR2 are SQVTM and ANQGSEA. This CDR3 comprises 12 residues. CDR3 protein: CSAGTSGTIIFF. DNA for the CDR3: TGCAGCGCCGGGACTAGCGGGACAATAATATTCTTC.

Only one count was recorded for this clone. V and J are TRBV2 and TRBJ1-5; TRBD1 matches at 8 bases. CDR3 length: 12 amino acids. Germline CDR1 reads SNHLY; CDR2 reads FYNNEI. V lost 6 bases, J lost 7 bases, and 2 bases stayed unmatched. The CDR3 spells CASSGDRQPQHF. CDR3 in DNA: TGTGCCAGCAGCGGGGACAGGCAGCCCCAGCATTTT. The full variable domain, its missing parts supplied by reference TRBV2 and TRBJ1-5, is EPEVTQTPSHQVTQMGQEVILRCVPISNHLYFYWYRQILGQKVEFLVSFYNNEISEKSEIFDDQFSVERPDGSNFTLKIRSTKLEDSAMYFCASSGDRQPQHFGDGTRLSIL.

There are a few counts of this clone. V usage is TRBV11-2 and J usage is TRBJ2-2; D is ambiguous. Trimming took 1 base from V and 5 from J, leaving 14 bases between them. Germline V gives CDR1 SGHAT, CDR2 FQNNGV. This CDR3 is built from 16 residues. CDR3 in DNA: TGTGCCAGCAGCTTAGGTGTAGAGTATTCGACCGGGGAGCTGTTTTTT. It is translated as CASSLGVEYSTGELFF.